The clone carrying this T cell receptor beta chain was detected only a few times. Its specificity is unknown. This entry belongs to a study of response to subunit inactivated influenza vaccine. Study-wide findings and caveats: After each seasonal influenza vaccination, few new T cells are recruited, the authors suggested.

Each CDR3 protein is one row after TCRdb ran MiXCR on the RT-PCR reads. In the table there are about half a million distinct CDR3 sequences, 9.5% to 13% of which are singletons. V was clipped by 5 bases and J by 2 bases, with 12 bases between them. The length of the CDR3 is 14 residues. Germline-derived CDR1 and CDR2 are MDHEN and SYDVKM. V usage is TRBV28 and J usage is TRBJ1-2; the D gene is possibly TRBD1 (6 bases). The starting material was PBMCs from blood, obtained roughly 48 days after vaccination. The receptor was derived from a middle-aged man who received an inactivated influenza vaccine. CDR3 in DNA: TGTGCCAGCAGTGGGTCGGGACAAAACTATGGCTACACCTTC. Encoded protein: CASSGSGQNYGYTF.